The entry below gives a single T cell receptor (beta chain) sequence along with its context. Its antigen is unknown. This record belongs to a study of blood T cells in healthy people across ages. The amount of total RNA extracted per sample was at least 5.5 micrograms. It was with a sample-barcoded 5' primer and a J-beta primer mix that a second PCR of roughly 7 to 12 cycles was run. One entry per CDR3 protein, called by TCRdb with MiXCR from the 5' RACE reads. In the table there are around 870,000 distinct CDR3 sequences, 29% of which are singletons. Findings and limits, study-wide: What prevented conclusive comparison of naive and antigen-experienced cells was that PBMCs were unsorted. Fewer expanded clones and more diversity marked long-lived versus aged donors.

This CDR3 has 13 amino acids. The ends were cut back, 6 bases at V and 4 bases at J, with 11 bases in the middle. CDR1 is LNHDA and CDR2 is SQIVND in the germline V gene (reference sequence). The sequenced material came from blood. The rearrangement uses TRBV19 and TRBJ2-3, with a tentative D call TRBD1 (7 bases). The receptor was derived from a woman aged 80 or over in good health. The CDR3 coding sequence is TGTGCCAGTAGAGACAGGGAGGCAGATACGCAGTATTTT. Its translation: CASRDREADTQYF.